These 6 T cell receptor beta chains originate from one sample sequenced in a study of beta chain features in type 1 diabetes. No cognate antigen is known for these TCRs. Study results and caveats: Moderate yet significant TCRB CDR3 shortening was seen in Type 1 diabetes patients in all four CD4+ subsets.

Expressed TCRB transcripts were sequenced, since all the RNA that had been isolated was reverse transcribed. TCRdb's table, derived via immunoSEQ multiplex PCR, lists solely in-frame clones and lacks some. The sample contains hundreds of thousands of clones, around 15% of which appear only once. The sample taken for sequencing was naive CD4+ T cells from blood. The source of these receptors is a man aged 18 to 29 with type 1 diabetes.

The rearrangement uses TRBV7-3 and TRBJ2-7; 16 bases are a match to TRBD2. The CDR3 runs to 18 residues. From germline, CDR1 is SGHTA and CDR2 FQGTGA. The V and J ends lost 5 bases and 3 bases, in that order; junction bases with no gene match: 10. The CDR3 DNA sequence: TGTGCCAGCAGCCCGGGACTAGCGGGGGGGCCGGGCATCTACGAGCAGTACTTC. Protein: CASSPGLAGGPGIYEQYF.

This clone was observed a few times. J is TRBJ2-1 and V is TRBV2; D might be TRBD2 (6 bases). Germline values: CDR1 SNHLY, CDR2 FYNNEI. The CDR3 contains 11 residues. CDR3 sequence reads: CVWRAYNEQFF. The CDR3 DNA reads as TGTGTCTGGAGGGCTTACAATGAGCAGTTCTTC.

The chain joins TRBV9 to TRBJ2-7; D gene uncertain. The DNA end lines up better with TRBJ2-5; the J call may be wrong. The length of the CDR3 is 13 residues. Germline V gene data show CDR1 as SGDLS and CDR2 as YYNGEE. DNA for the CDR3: TGTGCCAGCAGCCCTGGGTCGTTGGAGACCCAGTACTTC. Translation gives CASSPGSLETQYF.

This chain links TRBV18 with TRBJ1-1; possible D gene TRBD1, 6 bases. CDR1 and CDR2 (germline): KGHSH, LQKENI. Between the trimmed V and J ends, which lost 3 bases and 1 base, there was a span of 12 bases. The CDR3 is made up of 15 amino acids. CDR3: CASSPPGDSNTEAFF. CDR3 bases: TGTGCCAGCTCACCTCCAGGGGATTCGAACACTGAAGCTTTCTTT.

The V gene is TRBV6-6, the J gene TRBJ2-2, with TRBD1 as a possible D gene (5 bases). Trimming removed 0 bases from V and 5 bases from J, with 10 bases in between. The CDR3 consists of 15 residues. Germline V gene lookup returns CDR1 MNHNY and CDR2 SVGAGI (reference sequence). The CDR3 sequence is CASSYSEKGTGELFF. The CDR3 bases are TGTGCCAGCAGTTACTCCGAAAAGGGGACCGGGGAGCTGTTTTTT.

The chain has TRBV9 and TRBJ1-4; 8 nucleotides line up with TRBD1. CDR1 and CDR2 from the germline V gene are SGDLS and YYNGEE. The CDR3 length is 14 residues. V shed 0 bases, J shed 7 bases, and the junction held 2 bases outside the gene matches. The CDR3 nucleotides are TGTGCCAGCAGCGTAGCAGGGGGCGGTGAAAAACTGTTTTTT. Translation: CASSVAGGGEKLFF.